Each of the 6 T cell receptor beta chains below was sequenced from the same sample in a study of shared clonotypes between healthy human individuals. The data were produced by immunoSEQ multiplex PCR, yet TCRdb's version contains in-frame clones alone and is incomplete. The table includes 850,000 to 1,200,000 clones, about 77% detected once. The sample consisted of memory CD4+ T cells sorted from blood. The subset denotes: CD45RA-negative fraction. These receptors originate from a man between 18 and 35 years old in good health.

This chain joins TRBV5-6 and TRBJ1-2; perhaps TRBD1 as D (5 bases). This CDR3 spans 16 amino acids. Germline V gene sequence: CDR1 SGHDT, CDR2 YYEEEE. The V end lost 4 bases, the J end lost 4 bases, and 20 bases lay between the germline ends. CDR3 loop: CASSQKGQGWAYGYTF. The CDR3, as DNA: TGTGCCAGCAGCCAAAAAGGGCAGGGTTGGGCCTATGGCTACACCTTC.

J is TRBJ1-4 and V is TRBV11-2, with a possible D match to TRBD1 (5 bases). Germline CDR1 SGHAT, CDR2 FQNNGV. The CDR3 consists of 15 residues. Trimming pared 3 bases from V and 8 bases from J, leaving 16 bases between. DNA for the CDR3: TGTGCCAGCAGCTTGGCTCTGGGACGGCCCGAAAAACTGTTTTTT. Amino acids: CASSLALGRPEKLFF.

There are a few counts of this clone. V usage is TRBV7-8 and J usage is TRBJ1-2; no definite D call. V lost 4 bases, J lost 5 bases, and 17 bases lay in between. Germline CDR1 is SGHVS and CDR2 is FQNEAQ. The CDR3 is 15 amino acids. This chain's CDR3 is CASSSSSSRPYGYTF. CDR3 bases: TGTGCCAGCAGCTCGTCGTCTTCGAGACCTTATGGCTACACCTTC.

The CDR3 here is CASSLVAGVTGELFF. The DNA of the CDR3 is TGTGCCAGCAGCTTAGTTGCGGGAGTCACCGGGGAGCTGTTTTTT. V usage is TRBV7-2 and J usage is TRBJ2-2; 7 positions agree with TRBD2. J lost 4 bases, V lost 1 base, and 3 bases had no gene match. Germline V gene sequence: CDR1 SGHTA, CDR2 FQGNSA. The CDR3 length is 15 residues.

The chain has TRBV10-3 and TRBJ1-4; D gene ambiguous. V lost 0 bases and J 4 bases, leaving 9 bases between the germline ends. The CDR3 is 15 amino acids. Per germline, CDR1 ENHRY and CDR2 SYGVKD. CDR3 nucleotide sequence: TGTGCCATCAGTGAGTCGATAACAGATAATGAAAAACTGTTTTTT. Amino acid sequence: CAISESITDNEKLFF.

V is TRBV7-9 and J is TRBJ2-1; 8 bases agree with TRBD2. The CDR3 is 13 residues long. With V trimmed by 5 bases and J by 10 bases, 7 bases remained unmatched. Germline V gene sequence: CDR1 SEHNR, CDR2 FQNEAQ (reference sequence). The CDR3 loop reads CASSPGGSREQFF. DNA of the CDR3: TGTGCCAGCAGCCCGGGAGGGTCAAGGGAGCAGTTCTTC.